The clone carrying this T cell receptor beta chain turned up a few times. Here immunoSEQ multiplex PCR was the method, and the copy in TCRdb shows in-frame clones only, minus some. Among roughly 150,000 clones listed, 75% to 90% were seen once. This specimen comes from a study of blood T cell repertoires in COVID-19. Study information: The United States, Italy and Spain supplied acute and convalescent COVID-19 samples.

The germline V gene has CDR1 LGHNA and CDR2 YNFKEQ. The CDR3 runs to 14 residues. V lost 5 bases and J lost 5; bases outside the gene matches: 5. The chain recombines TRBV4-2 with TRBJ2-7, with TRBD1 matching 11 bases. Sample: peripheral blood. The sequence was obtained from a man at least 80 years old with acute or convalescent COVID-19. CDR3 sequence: CASSSWTGGDEQYF. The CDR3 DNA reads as TGTGCCAGCAGCTCCTGGACAGGGGGCGACGAGCAGTACTTC.